These 15 T cell receptor beta chains were all obtained from the same sample, sequenced in a study of blood T cell repertoires in COVID-19. The assay was immunoSEQ multiplex PCR, and TCRdb's table has in-frame clones only and misses some. The sample contains 150,000 to 200,000 clones, about 81% of which appear only once. Material: peripheral blood. The receptors were sampled from a man aged 60-69 years with active or convalescent COVID-19.

This rearrangement joins TRBV28 to TRBJ2-1; 14 bases map to TRBD2. The CDR3 extends over 16 amino acids. V was pared by 6 bases and J by 10 bases, with 11 bases of the junction left unmatched. The V gene's germline CDR1 is MDHEN and CDR2 SYDVKM. DNA for the CDR3: TGTGCCAGCAGCCGACCCGGGACTAGCGGGAGCGCGGAGCAGTTCTTC. As protein: CASSRPGTSGSAEQFF.

This chain joins TRBV30 and TRBJ2-3, with 13 positions matching TRBD2. With V trimmed by 4 bases and J by 2 bases, 3 bases remained unmatched. Germline CDR1 and CDR2: GTSNPN and SVGIG (reference sequence). This CDR3 is 15 amino acids long. The CDR3 loop reads CAWKLAGGITDTQYF. CDR3 DNA sequence: TGTGCCTGGAAACTAGCGGGGGGGATCACAGATACGCAGTATTTT.

The V gene is TRBV14, the J gene TRBJ1-1; 7 nucleotides line up with TRBD1. Germline CDR1 reads SGHDN; CDR2 reads FVKESK. V shed 4 bases and J 5 bases; nucleotides not matched to a gene: 13. The CDR3 contains 16 residues. CDR3 loop: CASSRDSRPGGTEAFF. CDR3 bases: TGTGCCAGCAGCCGGGACAGTCGCCCAGGGGGGACTGAAGCTTTCTTT.

The chain has TRBV7-9 and TRBJ2-5, with 10 bases lining up with TRBD2. V was pared by 3 bases and J by 5 bases, with 15 bases of the junction left unmatched. The CDR3 loop spans 18 amino acids. The germline CDR1 and CDR2 sequences are SEHNR and FQNEAQ (reference sequence). CDR3 in amino acids: CASSFRLGEREGPETQYF. The CDR3 DNA reads as TGTGCCAGCAGCTTCAGATTAGGGGAGCGGGAGGGCCCCGAGACCCAGTACTTC.

This sequence joins TRBV12-3 or TRBV12-4 and TRBJ1-2; 7 bases are shared with TRBD1. V lost 6 bases and J lost 13; bases outside the gene matches: 14. The CDR3 contains 13 residues. The CDR3 spells CASSKQGSLTGTF. The CDR3 coding sequence is TGTGCCAGCAGCAAACAGGGGTCATTAACGGGCACCTTC.

The chain couples TRBV7-9 to TRBJ1-2, with no clear D. Germline-derived CDR1 and CDR2 are SEHNR and FQNEAQ (reference sequence). Trimming shortened V by 5 bases and J by 0 bases, and 16 bases separated the two germline ends. The CDR3 runs to 16 residues. The chain's CDR3 is CASSVGGVFANYGYTF. The CDR3 coding sequence is TGTGCCAGCAGCGTCGGCGGGGTATTTGCTAACTATGGCTACACCTTC.

V usage is TRBV6-5 and J usage is TRBJ2-2, with 7 bases lining up with TRBD1. Germline loops: CDR1 MNHEY, CDR2 SVGAGI. The CDR3 is 13 amino acids. J was trimmed by 6 bases and V by 6 bases; bases with no gene match: 4. The CDR3 loop reads CASRTGLSGELFF. The CDR3, as DNA: TGTGCCAGCAGGACAGGGTTGTCCGGGGAGCTGTTTTTT.

V is TRBV2 and J is TRBJ1-1, with D tentatively TRBD1 (5 bases). The V and J ends lost 8 bases and 4 bases respectively, with 14 bases between them. The V gene's germline CDR1 is SNHLY and CDR2 FYNNEI. The CDR3 length is 13 residues. The CDR3 protein is CASEVGALTEAFF. CDR3 sequence (DNA): TGTGCCAGCGAGGTAGGGGCTCTCACTGAAGCTTTCTTT.

The chain recombines TRBV18 with TRBJ2-6, with D possibly matching TRBD2 (6 bases). Germline V gene sequence: CDR1 KGHSH, CDR2 LQKENI. The CDR3 sequence is 18 residues long. V was trimmed by 0 bases and J by 4 bases, leaving 16 bases between them. CDR3 DNA: TGTGCCAGCTCACCACCTGGGGGGTTACTCTCCGGGGCCAACGTCCTGACTTTC. It codes for CASSPPGGLLSGANVLTF.

The chain recombines TRBV27 with TRBJ1-5; TRBD1 agrees at 7 bases. The length of the CDR3 is 16 residues. V shed 5 bases, J shed 6 bases, and the junction held 13 bases outside the gene matches. The V gene's germline CDR1 is MNHEY and CDR2 SMNVEV (reference sequence). Here the CDR3 reads CASSPGPHRGGQPQHF. The CDR3 DNA is TGTGCCAGCAGTCCGGGCCCTCACAGGGGAGGTCAGCCCCAGCATTTT.

The chain carries TRBV6-5 and TRBJ2-4, with TRBD1 identical over 7 bases. The CDR3 runs 12 residues. The V gene end was trimmed by 6 bases and the J gene end by 7 bases; junction bases not matched to a gene: 3. Germline V gene lookup returns CDR1 MNHEY and CDR2 SVGAGI. Written as DNA, the CDR3 is TGTGCCAGCAGGTTGACAGGGAACATTCAGTACTTC. Amino acids: CASRLTGNIQYF.

This rearrangement joins TRBV12-3 or TRBV12-4 to TRBJ2-7; no definite D call. This CDR3 has 11 amino acids. V was trimmed by 5 bases and J by 5 bases, leaving 7 bases between them. CDR3 residues: CASSKINEQYF. For the CDR3, the DNA is TGTGCCAGCAGTAAAATAAACGAGCAGTACTTC.

This chain connects TRBV7-9 to TRBJ1-4; the match to TRBD1 covers 10 bases. This CDR3 region has 19 residues. CDR1 SEHNR and CDR2 FQNEAQ come from the germline V gene (reference sequence). The junction had 11 bases not matched to a gene; V was cut back by 1 base and J by 3 bases. The CDR3 reads CASSLVLIRDRGANEKLFF. The DNA of the CDR3 is TGTGCCAGCAGCTTAGTTCTCATCCGGGACAGGGGAGCTAATGAAAAACTGTTTTTT.

The chain combines TRBV12-2 with TRBJ2-5; the DNA was not compared with TRBD1, the D call given in the table. TRBV12-2 is labeled a pseudogene. The CDR3 is made up of 15 amino acids. CDR3 in DNA: TGTGCAAGTCGCTTAGACCGGGACAACCAAGAGACCCAGTACTTC. Protein product: CASRLDRDNQETQYF.

This clone was detected a few times. The J gene is TRBJ1-5, the V gene TRBV6-5; 7 bases are a match to TRBD1. Germline CDR1 reads MNHEY; CDR2 reads SVGAGI. V lost 5 bases and J lost 5; bases outside the gene matches: 9. The CDR3 is 15 residues long. CDR3 loop: CASSRGRRQDQPQHF. Written as DNA, the CDR3 is TGTGCCAGCAGTAGGGGGCGCCGGCAAGATCAGCCCCAGCATTTT.